Sequencing of this T cell receptor (beta chain) was carried out in a study of blood T cell repertoires in COVID-19. Study at large: Acute-phase and convalescent COVID-19 samples originated in the United States, Italy and Spain. PBMCs, B-cell-depleted T cells, or T cells were the source of the cDNA or gDNA that made up the material.

The CDR3 length is 13 residues. Germline V gene data show CDR1 as SGHVS and CDR2 as FQNEAQ. The V gene end was trimmed by 8 bases and the J gene end by 10 bases; junction bases not matched to a gene: 8. Enrolled during active infection, Seattle patients were then followed longitudinally. In the authors' workflow: By means of reference gene primer amplification, nucleated cell counts were estimated. TCRdb keeps only in-frame clones here, not all; method: immunoSEQ multiplex PCR. Clonal size and the V and J genes are those of that table, whereas D and trimming came from the DNA. Altogether hundreds of thousands of clones are present, roughly 86% being singletons, with the ten largest covering approximately 2.4%.

Sequenced input: peripheral blood. This clonotype was obtained from a woman aged 60-75 years with COVID-19, enrolled during active disease. This chain connects TRBV7-8 to TRBJ2-1; TRBD1 aligns across 10 bases. CDR3: CASYGTGVREQFF. DNA of the CDR3: TGTGCCAGCTACGGGACAGGGGTCCGGGAGCAGTTCTTC.